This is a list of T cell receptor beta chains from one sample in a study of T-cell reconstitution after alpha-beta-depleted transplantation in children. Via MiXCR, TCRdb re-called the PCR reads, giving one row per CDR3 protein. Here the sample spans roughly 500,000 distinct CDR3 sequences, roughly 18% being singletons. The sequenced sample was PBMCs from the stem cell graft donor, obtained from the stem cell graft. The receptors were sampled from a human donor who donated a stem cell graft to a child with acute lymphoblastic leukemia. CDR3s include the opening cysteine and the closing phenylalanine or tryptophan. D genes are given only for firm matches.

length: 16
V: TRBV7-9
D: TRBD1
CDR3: CASSPRDRGPVNEQFF

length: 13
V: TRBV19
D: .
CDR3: CASSIGGATEAFF

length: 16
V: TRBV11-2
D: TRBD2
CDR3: CASSFISGRAGNEQFF

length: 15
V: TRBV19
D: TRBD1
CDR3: CASSFGTGGTDGYTF

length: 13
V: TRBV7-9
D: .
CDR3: CASSLQGMPEAFF

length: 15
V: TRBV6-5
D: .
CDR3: CASSSRVSGANVLTF

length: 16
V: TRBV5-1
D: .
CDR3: CASSYTSGLSSYEQYF

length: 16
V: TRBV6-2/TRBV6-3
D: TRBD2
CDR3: CASSSTSGGGLYEQYF

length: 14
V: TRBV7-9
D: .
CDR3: CASSLLAAVHEQYF

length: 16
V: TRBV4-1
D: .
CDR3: CASSQGRAANTGELFF

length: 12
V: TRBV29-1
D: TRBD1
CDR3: CSVVQGAGGYTF

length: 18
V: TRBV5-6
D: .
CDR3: CASSLAAKRGDGTDTQYF

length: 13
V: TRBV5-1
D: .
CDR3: CASSLAAGQPQHF

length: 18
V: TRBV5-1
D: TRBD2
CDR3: CASTLEVAGGARGETQYF

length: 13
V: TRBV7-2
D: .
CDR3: CASSFDNSYGYTF

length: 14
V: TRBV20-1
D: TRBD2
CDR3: CSAPGLAGGYEQYF

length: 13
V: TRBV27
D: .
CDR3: CASSLKSVTEAFF

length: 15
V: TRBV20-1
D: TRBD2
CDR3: CSASSGTSGYNEQFF

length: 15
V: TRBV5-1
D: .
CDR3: CASSWQGKINEKLFF

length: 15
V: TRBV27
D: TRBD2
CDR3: CASSPSSGRVYEQYF

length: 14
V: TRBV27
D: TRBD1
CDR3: CASSGGQSNSPLHF

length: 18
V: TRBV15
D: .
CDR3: CATSTDRDRRSSTDTQYF

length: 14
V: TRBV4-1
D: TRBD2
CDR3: CASSQGGSGDTQYF

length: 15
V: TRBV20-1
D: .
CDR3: CSAAGRGGNQETQYF

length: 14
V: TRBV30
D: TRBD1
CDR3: CAWSWAGQGDDYTF

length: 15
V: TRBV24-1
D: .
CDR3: CATRTAGTSNTEAFF

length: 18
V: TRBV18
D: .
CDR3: CASSPRGIRDQKTYEQYF

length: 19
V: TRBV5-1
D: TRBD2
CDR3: CASSLGAWSGGRSYNEQFF

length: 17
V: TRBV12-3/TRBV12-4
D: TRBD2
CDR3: CASSVTSPLLNYNEQFF

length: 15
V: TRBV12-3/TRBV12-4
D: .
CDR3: CASSLGTYSNQPQHF

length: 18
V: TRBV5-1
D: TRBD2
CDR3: CASSLRLAGGPGTDTQYF

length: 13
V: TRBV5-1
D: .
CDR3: CASSLDWGGGYTF

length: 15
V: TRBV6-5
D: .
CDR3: CASSYGVYYNSPLHF

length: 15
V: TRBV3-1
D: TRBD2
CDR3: CASSEGTSGGSEQFF

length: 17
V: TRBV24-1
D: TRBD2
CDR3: CATSDLQTSGMGNEQFF

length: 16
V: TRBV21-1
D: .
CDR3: CASSERGLAGNNEQFF

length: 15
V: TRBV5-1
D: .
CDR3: CASSLARDGLYEQYF

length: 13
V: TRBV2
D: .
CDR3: CASSQDAYNEQFF

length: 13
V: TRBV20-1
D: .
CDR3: CSARVRLNTEAFF

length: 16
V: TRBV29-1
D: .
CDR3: CSVEFTEGRSSYEQYF

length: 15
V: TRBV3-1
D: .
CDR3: CASSQDRSGQETQYF

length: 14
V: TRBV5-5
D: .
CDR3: CASSSLPQGETQYF

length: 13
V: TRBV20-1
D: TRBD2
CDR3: CSLGTSGTDTQYF

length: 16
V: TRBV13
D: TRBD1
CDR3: CASSLVGQGDTDTQYF

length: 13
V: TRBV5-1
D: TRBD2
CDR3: CASSLGLAETQYF

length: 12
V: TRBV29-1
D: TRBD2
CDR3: CSVGGSQETQYF

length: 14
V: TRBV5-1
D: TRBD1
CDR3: CASSSSTGNEKLFF

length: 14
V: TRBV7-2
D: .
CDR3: CASSFMGRRETQYF

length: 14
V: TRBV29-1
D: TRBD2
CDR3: CSVELAGRMETQYF

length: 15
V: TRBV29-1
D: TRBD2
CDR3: CSVVASGDNYNEQFF

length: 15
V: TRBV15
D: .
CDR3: CATSRDLQKSDEQYF

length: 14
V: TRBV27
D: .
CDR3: CASSPLGGNEKLFF

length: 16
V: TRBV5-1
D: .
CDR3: CASAYPQGVGSDTQYF

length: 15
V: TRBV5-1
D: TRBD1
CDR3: CASSFGQALNSPLHF

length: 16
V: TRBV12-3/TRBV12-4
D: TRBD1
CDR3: CASKYSGTGGTGELFF